This T cell receptor (beta chain) was profiled in a study of blood T cell repertoires in COVID-19. Study details: Acute and convalescent COVID-19 specimens originated in the United States, Italy and Spain. From T cells, B-cell-depleted T cells, or PBMCs came the material, which was cDNA or gDNA.

The ends lost 7 bases at V and 8 bases at J; junction bases unmatched: 7. The CDR3 loop spans 13 amino acids. Source study methods: Amplifying reference gene primers gave estimates of nucleated cell counts. Assay: immunoSEQ multiplex PCR; the TCRdb copy retains only in-frame clones and omits some. For V, J and clone size, that table is used; D and trimming come from the DNA. Of about 68,000 clones in the sample, over 75% were seen once. The origin of this receptor is a human donor in a cohort sampled during active COVID-19. The gene calls are TRBV12-3 or TRBV12-4 and TRBJ1-2; 10 nucleotides match TRBD1. The sequenced sample consisted of peripheral blood. The CDR3: CASTLLDRGGYTF. The CDR3 DNA is TGTGCCAGCACCCTCTTGGACAGGGGGGGCTACACCTTC.